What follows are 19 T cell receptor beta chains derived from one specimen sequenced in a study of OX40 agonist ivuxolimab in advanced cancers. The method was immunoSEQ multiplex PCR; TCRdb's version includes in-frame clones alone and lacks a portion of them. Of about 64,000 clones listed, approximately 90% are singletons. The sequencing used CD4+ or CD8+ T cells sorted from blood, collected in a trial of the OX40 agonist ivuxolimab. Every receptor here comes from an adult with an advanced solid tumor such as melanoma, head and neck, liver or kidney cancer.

The CDR3 nucleotides read TGTGCCAGCAAAGATAGCGGGACCGAGACCCAGTACTTC. Translated, it gives CASKDSGTETQYF. The rearrangement uses TRBV6-5 and TRBJ2-5, with 8 bases matching TRBD2. The CDR3 loop spans 13 amino acids. Germline CDR1 MNHEY, CDR2 SVGAGI. Trimming took 7 bases from V and 5 from J; bases not matched to a gene: 6.

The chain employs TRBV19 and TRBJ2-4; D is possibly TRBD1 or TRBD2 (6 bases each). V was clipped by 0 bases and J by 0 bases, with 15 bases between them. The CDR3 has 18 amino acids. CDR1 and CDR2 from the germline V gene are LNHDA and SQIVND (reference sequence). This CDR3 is CASSIDGGLLLAKNIQYF. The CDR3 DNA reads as TGTGCCAGTAGTATAGACGGGGGCTTGTTGCTAGCCAAAAACATTCAGTACTTC.

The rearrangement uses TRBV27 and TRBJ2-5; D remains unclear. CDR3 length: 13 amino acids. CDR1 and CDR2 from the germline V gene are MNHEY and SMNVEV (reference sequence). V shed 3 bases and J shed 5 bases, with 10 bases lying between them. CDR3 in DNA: TGTGCCAGCAGTTTTCCAAGCCGGGAGACCCAGTACTTC. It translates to CASSFPSRETQYF.

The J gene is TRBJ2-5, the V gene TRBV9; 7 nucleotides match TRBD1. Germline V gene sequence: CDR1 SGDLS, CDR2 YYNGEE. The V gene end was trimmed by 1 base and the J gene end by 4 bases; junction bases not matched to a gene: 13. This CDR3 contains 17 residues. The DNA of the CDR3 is TGTGCCAGCAGCGTAACCGACAGGGCCGCGAGGGGAGAGACCCAGTACTTC. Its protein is CASSVTDRAARGETQYF.

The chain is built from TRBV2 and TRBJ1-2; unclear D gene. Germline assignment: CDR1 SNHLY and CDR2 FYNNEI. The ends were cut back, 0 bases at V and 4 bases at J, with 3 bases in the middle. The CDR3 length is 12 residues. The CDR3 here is CASSEASYGYTF. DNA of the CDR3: TGTGCCAGCAGTGAAGCTTCCTATGGCTACACCTTC.

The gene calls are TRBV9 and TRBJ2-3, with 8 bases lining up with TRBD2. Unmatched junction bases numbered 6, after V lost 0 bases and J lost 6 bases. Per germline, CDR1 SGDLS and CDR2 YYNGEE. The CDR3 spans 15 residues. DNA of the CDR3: TGTGCCAGCAGCGTAGCCCGCCTAGCGGGTGATACGCAGTATTTT. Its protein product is CASSVARLAGDTQYF.

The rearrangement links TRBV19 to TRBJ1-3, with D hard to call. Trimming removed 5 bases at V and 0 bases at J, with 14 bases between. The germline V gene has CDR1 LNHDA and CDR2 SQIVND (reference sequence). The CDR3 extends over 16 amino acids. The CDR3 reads CASSFGSFSSGNTIYF. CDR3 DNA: TGTGCCAGTAGTTTCGGGAGCTTCAGCTCTGGAAACACCATATATTTT. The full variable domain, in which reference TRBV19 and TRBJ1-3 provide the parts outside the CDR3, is DGGITQSPKYLFRKEGQNVTLSCEQNLNHDAMYWYRQDPGQGLRLIYYSQIVNDFQKGDIAEGYSVSREKKESFPLTVTSAQKNPTAFYLCASSFGSFSSGNTIYFGEGSWLTVV.

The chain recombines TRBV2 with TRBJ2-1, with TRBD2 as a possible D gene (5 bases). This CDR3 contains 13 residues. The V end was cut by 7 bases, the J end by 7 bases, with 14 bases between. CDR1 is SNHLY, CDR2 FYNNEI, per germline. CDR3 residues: CASNSAHWNEQFF. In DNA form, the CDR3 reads TGTGCCAGCAATAGCGCCCACTGGAATGAGCAGTTCTTC.

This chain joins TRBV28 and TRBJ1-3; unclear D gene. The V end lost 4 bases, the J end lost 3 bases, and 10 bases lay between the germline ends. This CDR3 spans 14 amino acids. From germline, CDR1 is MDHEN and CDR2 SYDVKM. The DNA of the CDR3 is TGTGCCAGCAGTTACTCTCCCGTTGGAAACACCATATATTTT. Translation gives CASSYSPVGNTIYF.

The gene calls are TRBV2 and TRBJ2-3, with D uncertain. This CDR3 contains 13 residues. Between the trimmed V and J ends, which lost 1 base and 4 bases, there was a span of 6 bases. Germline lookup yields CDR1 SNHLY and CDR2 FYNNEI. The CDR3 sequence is CASSEVGSDTQYF. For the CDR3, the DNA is TGTGCCAGCAGTGAAGTGGGTTCAGATACGCAGTATTTT. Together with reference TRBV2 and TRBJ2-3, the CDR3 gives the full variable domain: EPEVTQTPSHQVTQMGQEVILRCVPISNHLYFYWYRQILGQKVEFLVSFYNNEISEKSEIFDDQFSVERPDGSNFTLKIRSTKLEDSAMYFCASSEVGSDTQYFGPGTRLTVL.

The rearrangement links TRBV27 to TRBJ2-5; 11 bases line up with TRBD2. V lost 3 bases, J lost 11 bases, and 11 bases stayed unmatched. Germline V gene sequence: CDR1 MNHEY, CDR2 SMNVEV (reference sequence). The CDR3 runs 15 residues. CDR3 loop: CASSFLSGRAQEQYF. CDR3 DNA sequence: TGTGCCAGCAGTTTCCTTAGCGGGAGGGCCCAAGAGCAGTACTTC.

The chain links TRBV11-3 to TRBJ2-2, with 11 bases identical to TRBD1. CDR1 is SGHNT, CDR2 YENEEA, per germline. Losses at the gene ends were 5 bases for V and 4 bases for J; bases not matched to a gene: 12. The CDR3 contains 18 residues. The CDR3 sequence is CASSLGTGGTSPTGELFF. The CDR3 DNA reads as TGTGCCAGCAGCCTCGGGACAGGGGGTACCTCGCCCACCGGGGAGCTGTTTTTT.

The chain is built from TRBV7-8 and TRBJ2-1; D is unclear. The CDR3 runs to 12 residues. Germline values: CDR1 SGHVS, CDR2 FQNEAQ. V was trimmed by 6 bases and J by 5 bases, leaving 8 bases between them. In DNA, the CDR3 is TGTGCCAGCAGTCCAGCTCACAATGAGCAGTTCTTC. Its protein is CASSPAHNEQFF.

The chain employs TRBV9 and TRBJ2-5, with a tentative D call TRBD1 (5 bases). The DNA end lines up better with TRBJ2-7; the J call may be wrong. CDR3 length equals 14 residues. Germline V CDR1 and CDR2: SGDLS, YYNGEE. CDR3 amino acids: CASSVGGPDYEQYF. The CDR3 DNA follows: TGTGCCAGCAGCGTAGGGGGCCCAGACTACGAGCAGTACTTC.

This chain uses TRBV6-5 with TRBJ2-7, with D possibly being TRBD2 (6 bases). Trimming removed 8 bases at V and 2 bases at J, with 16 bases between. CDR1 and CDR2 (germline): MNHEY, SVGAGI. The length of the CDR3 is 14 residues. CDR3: CASRTGTGAYEQYF. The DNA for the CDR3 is TGTGCCAGCCGAACCGGGACTGGAGCCTACGAGCAGTACTTC.

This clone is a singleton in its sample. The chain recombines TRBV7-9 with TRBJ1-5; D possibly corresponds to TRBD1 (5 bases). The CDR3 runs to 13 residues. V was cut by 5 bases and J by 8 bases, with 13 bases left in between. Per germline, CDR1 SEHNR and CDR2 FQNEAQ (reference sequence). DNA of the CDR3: TGTGCCAGCAGCCGGCAGGGCGATGAGCCCCAGCATTTT. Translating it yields CASSRQGDEPQHF.

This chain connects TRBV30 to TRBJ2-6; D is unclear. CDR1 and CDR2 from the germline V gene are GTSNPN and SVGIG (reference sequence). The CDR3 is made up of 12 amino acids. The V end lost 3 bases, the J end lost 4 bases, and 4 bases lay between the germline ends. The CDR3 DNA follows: TGTGCCTGGAGCGCCGGGGCCAACGTCCTGACTTTC. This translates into CAWSAGANVLTF. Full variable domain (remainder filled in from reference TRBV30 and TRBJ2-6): SQTIHQWPATLVQPVGSPLSLECTVEGTSNPNLYWYRQAAGRGLQLLFYSVGIGQISSEVPQNLSASRPQDRQFILSSKKLLLSDSGFYLCAWSAGANVLTFGAGSRLTVL.

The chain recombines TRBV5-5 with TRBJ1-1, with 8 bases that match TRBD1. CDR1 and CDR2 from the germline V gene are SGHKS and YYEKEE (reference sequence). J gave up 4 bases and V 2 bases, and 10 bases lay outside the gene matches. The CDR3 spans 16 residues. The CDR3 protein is CASSLFPTGGSTEAFF. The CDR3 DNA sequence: TGTGCCAGCAGCTTATTCCCAACAGGGGGGAGCACTGAAGCTTTCTTT.

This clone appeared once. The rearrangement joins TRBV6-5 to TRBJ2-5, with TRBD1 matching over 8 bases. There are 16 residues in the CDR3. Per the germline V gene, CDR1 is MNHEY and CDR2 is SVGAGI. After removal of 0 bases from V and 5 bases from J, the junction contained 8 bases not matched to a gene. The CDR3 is CASSYSWTGSWETQYF. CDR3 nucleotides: TGTGCCAGCAGTTACTCCTGGACAGGGTCCTGGGAGACCCAGTACTTC.